A selection of T cell receptor beta chains follows, all from one sample in a study of blood T cell repertoires in COVID-19. The repertoire was sequenced with immunoSEQ multiplex PCR; TCRdb's copy has only in-frame clones and lacks some. The table lists around 300,000 clones, approximately 89% of them singletons. What was sequenced was PBMCs or T cells enriched from blood (not recorded which). The receptors originated from a man aged 25-45 years who had recovered from COVID-19. Both conserved end residues are part of each CDR3. Rows give clone size only sometimes, using once, few, many, or a class for an expanded clone.

clone size	V gene	CDR3 length	CDR3 protein
-	TRBV5-4	15	CASSFRGGIDNEQFF
few	TRBV9	15	CASSVESGTNYGYTF
-	TRBV4-1	19	CASSQLGTQDTKDSTEAFF
-	TRBV9	17	CASSLGHKISGANVLTF
-	TRBV6-6	12	CASSQNPVIQYF
once	TRBV7-2	13	CASSDRGGNGYTF
-	TRBV23-1	16	CASSQPRTGANYEQYF
-	TRBV19	14	CASIPGQGNYGYTF
-	TRBV6-5	15	CASSLVEGSGNTIYF
-	TRBV14	14	CASSPLARTGEQYF
once	TRBV6-5	13	CASRPGLKETQYF
-	TRBV20-1	12	CSASRTSCTQYF
-	TRBV18	15	CASSPRGQGNYGYTF
-	TRBV12-3/TRBV12-4	12	CASSYKRQPQHF
-	TRBV9	16	CASSVAGGSSGNTIYF
-	TRBV2	16	CASVLAGGRSTDTQYF
-	TRBV2	15	CASSERGEGSSPLHF
-	TRBV6-5	14	CASSFTQGGTEAFF
-	TRBV2	13	CASSGGYDSPQYF
-	TRBV6-2/TRBV6-3	17	CASSYITSGGAGETQYF
-	TRBV25-1	14	CASSRQGAIQPQHF
-	TRBV6-4	17	CASSETWGQGENYGYTF
-	TRBV9	14	CASSVGTGGQPQHF
-	TRBV24-1	15	CATSDLKDSPDTQYF
once	TRBV27	16	CASSFVGGDRSYEQYF
-	TRBV2	13	CASTLGLAVEQYF
-	TRBV7-8	18	CASSLRRAGTSYNNEQFF
-	TRBV3-1/TRBV3-2	15	CASSRPTGITDTQYF
-	TRBV6-5	14	CATQEGGGKQPQHF
-	TRBV28	14	CASSLWLEPRGYTF
-	TRBV3-1/TRBV3-2	13	CASSQDSAGELFF
once	TRBV7-9	18	CASSPPPSEGGNTGELFF
once	TRBV15	16	CATSRSHGGPNSPLHF
-	TRBV2	14	CASQGQGGNYGYTF
-	TRBV3-1/TRBV3-2	16	CASSQTGTGYNYGYTF
-	TRBV6-5	15	CASRTQGAAGNTIYF
-	TRBV18	15	CASSPVGGPTDTQYF
once	TRBV5-8	16	CASSPDRGNSNQPQHF
-	TRBV19	16	CASSMGPSVSTDTQYF
-	TRBV7-8	15	CASSPTPDSYYGYTF
-	TRBV5-5	15	CASSLMSGHTDTQYF
-	TRBV27	13	CASSWDRHQPQHF
-	TRBV11-2	16	CASSSPGLGASYEQYF
-	TRBV4-1	16	CASSQGALAVNTEAFF
-	TRBV19	14	CASSMGHLQETQYF
-	TRBV5-1	17	CASSWYLGVLSTDTQYF
once	TRBV19	16	CASSGAQGRGGTEAFF
-	TRBV7-9	14	CASSSGTDNSPLHF
-	TRBV6-5	15	CASSYTDRADSPLHF
-	TRBV19	17	CASSIAFSASSYNEQFF
-	TRBV2	14	CASSEQGREQPQHF
-	TRBV11-2	14	CASSLGRGGFEQYF
-	TRBV18	15	CASSPQRQVNTEAFF
-	TRBV11-2	15	CASSLDPGANYGYTF
-	TRBV30	15	CAWSVLARGGTEAFF